This T cell receptor (beta chain) was found in a study of blood T cell repertoires in COVID-19. The wider study: From T cells, B-cell-depleted T cells, or PBMCs came the material, which was cDNA or gDNA.

As handled by the study authors: Estimated nucleated cell counts came from reference gene primer amplification. Sequencing was performed with immunoSEQ multiplex PCR; in TCRdb, only in-frame clones are kept and a portion is missing. That table is the source of V, J and clone size, and D and trimming were worked out from the DNA. Of about 100,000 clones in the sample, roughly 90% were seen once. Per the germline V gene, CDR1 is LNHDA and CDR2 is SQIVND (reference sequence). Trimming took off 5 bases at V and 7 bases at J, with 21 bases between the two ends. The CDR3 loop spans 15 amino acids. The sequence came from a man aged 25-45 years in a cohort sampled during active COVID-19. Material: peripheral blood. The genes are TRBV19 and TRBJ2-7; D is undetermined. This CDR3 is CASSQFLRSRWEQYF. CDR3 DNA sequence: TGTGCCAGTAGTCAGTTCCTCCGATCTCGCTGGGAGCAGTACTTC.